The rows below give T cell receptor beta chains drawn from one sample of a study of T cell responses to AZD1222 COVID-19 vaccine. Some clones are missing from TCRdb's copy, which holds only in-frame ones; the method was immunoSEQ multiplex PCR. The profile shows some 130,000 clones, approximately 91% of them singletons. Sequences were derived from peripheral blood, sampled 28 days after the second AZD1222 dose. The receptors shown here come from an adult who received the AZD1222 COVID-19 vaccine. Each CDR3 is given with its conserved first and last residue. A D gene is named only where the DNA matches it firmly. Size is stated for part of the rows, as once, few or many counts, or as a class when the clone is expanded.

V,D,J,size,CDR3,DNA
TRBV2,TRBD2,TRBJ2-1,-,CASRTGTSGPYNEQFF,TGTGCCAGCAGAACCGGGACTAGCGGCCCCTACAATGAGCAGTTCTTC
TRBV19,TRBD1,TRBJ1-5,-,CATAPTGFQPQHF,TGTGCCACGGCCCCGACAGGGTTTCAGCCCCAGCATTTT
TRBV10-3,-,TRBJ2-7,-,CAISEYRPGKPSYEQYF,TGTGCCATCAGTGAGTACCGTCCGGGGAAGCCCTCCTACGAGCAGTACTTC
TRBV5-4,-,TRBJ1-2,-,CASSLVDTAYGYTF,TGTGCCAGCAGCTTGGTGGACACCGCCTATGGCTACACCTTC
TRBV24-1,-,TRBJ2-1,-,CATSGGISNEQFF,TGTGCCACCAGTGGGGGGATTTCCAATGAGCAGTTCTTC
TRBV7-8,-,TRBJ2-7,few,CASSSILSEQYF,TGTGCCAGCAGCTCCATCTTGTCCGAGCAGTACTTC
TRBV2,-,TRBJ2-5,-,CASRTAWETQYF,TGTGCCAGCAGAACAGCGTGGGAGACCCAGTACTTC
TRBV24-1,-,TRBJ2-1,-,CATQGLSEQFF,TGTGCCACCCAGGGACTGTCTGAGCAGTTCTTC
TRBV4-1,-,TRBJ2-7,-,CASSQDWPGPYEQYF,TGCGCCAGCAGCCAAGATTGGCCAGGCCCCTACGAGCAGTACTTC
TRBV7-9,TRBD2,TRBJ2-7,-,CASRLGAGGTYEQYF,TGTGCCAGCAGGTTGGGAGCGGGGGGAACCTACGAGCAGTACTTC
TRBV11-2,-,TRBJ1-4,-,CASKNWGTEKLFF,TGTGCCAGCAAAAACTGGGGTACTGAAAAACTGTTTTTT
TRBV28,TRBD2,TRBJ2-3,few,CATLPGGLTDTQYF,TGTGCCACCCTCCCGGGAGGGCTCACAGATACGCAGTATTTT
TRBV10-3,TRBD1,TRBJ1-2,-,CAIREQGADGYTF,TGTGCCATCAGGGAACAGGGGGCGGATGGCTACACCTTC
TRBV7-9,-,TRBJ1-1,-,CASSLIPSLGAFF,TGTGCCAGCAGCTTAATACCGAGCCTGGGGGCTTTCTTT
TRBV4-1,-,TRBJ2-7,-,CASSQGPPGGAYEQYF,TGCGCCAGCAGCCAAGGACCCCCAGGAGGGGCCTACGAGCAGTACTTC
TRBV12-3/TRBV12-4,-,TRBJ2-2,-,CASSHSTGELFF,TGTGCCAGCAGCCACTCTACCGGGGAGCTGTTTTTT
TRBV5-1,TRBD1,TRBJ2-3,few,CASSYRDRGQTDTQYF,TGCGCCAGCAGCTACCGGGACAGGGGGCAAACAGATACGCAGTATTTT
TRBV21-1,-,TRBJ2-7,-,CASSKGIFGQGPYYEQYF,TGTGCCAGCAGCAAAGGGATTTTCGGGCAGGGGCCCTACTACGAGCAGTACTTC
TRBV7-9,-,TRBJ2-7,-,CASSFGAYEQYF,TGTGCCAGCAGCTTCGGTGCCTACGAGCAGTACTTC
TRBV9,TRBD2,TRBJ2-1,-,CASSPRGLGLAGVPHEQFF,TGTGCCAGCAGCCCCCGAGGGTTAGGACTAGCGGGAGTCCCCCATGAGCAGTTCTTC
TRBV20-1,-,TRBJ1-2,-,CSASVWGAGGYTF,TGCAGTGCTAGTGTTTGGGGGGCAGGTGGCTACACCTTC
TRBV2,-,TRBJ1-3,-,CASSTHSGNTIYF,TGTGCCAGCAGTACCCACAGTGGAAACACCATATATTTT
TRBV3-1/TRBV3-2,TRBD2,TRBJ2-3,-,CASSLMAGGRTDTQYF,TGTGCCAGCTCTCTTATGGCGGGGGGTCGCACAGATACGCAGTATTTT
TRBV11-1,TRBD2,TRBJ2-1,-,CASSQLGLAYEQFF,TGTGCCAGCAGCCAACTCGGACTAGCCTATGAGCAGTTCTTC
TRBV19,-,TRBJ2-7,-,CASSMRDTYEQYF,TGTGCCAGTAGTATGAGAGACACCTACGAGCAGTACTTC
TRBV27,-,TRBJ2-7,once,CASSLENHYYEQYF,TGTGCCAGCAGTTTAGAGAATCACTACTACGAGCAGTACTTC
TRBV6-1,TRBD1,TRBJ1-2,-,CASSALTGTGDYGYTF,TGTGCCAGCAGTGCCTTAACAGGGACAGGGGATTATGGCTACACCTTC
TRBV10-3,TRBD1,TRBJ1-5,-,CAISLDRVQPQHF,TGTGCCATCAGCCTGGACAGGGTTCAGCCCCAGCATTTT
TRBV30,-,TRBJ1-6,-,CAWSVTRSYNSPLHF,TGTGCCTGGAGTGTTACCCGCTCCTATAATTCACCCCTCCACTTT
TRBV13,-,TRBJ1-2,-,CASSWGVYGYTF,TGTGCCAGCAGCTGGGGAGTCTATGGCTACACCTTC
TRBV6-6,-,TRBJ1-2,-,CASSYRDLYGYTF,TGTGCCAGCAGTTACCGCGACCTCTATGGCTACACCTTC
TRBV5-1,TRBD1,TRBJ1-4,once,CASRSDRVTEKLFF,TGCGCCAGCAGATCGGACAGGGTCACTGAAAAACTGTTTTTT
TRBV19,-,TRBJ1-2,few,CASSIEGQVLPRNGYTF,TGTGCCAGTAGTATTGAAGGCCAAGTACTCCCTCGAAATGGCTACACCTTC
TRBV30,-,TRBJ2-5,-,CAWTKTQETQYF,TGTGCCTGGACTAAGACACAAGAGACCCAGTACTTC
TRBV9,-,TRBJ2-1,-,CASSDPIYNEQFF,TGTGCCAGCAGCGATCCCATTTACAATGAGCAGTTCTTC
TRBV6-4,-,TRBJ2-3,-,CASSVSYTDTQYF,TGTGCCAGCAGTGTGAGCTACACAGATACGCAGTATTTT
TRBV6-1,-,TRBJ2-2,-,CASSELAANTGELFF,TGTGCCAGCAGTGAATTAGCAGCGAACACCGGGGAGCTGTTTTTT
TRBV27,-,TRBJ1-4,-,CASSLRYGRFNEKLFF,TGTGCCAGCAGTTTACGATACGGCAGGTTTAATGAAAAACTGTTTTTT
TRBV28,-,TRBJ1-6,-,CASRENSGYNSPLHF,TGTGCCAGCAGGGAGAACAGCGGGTATAATTCACCCCTCCACTTT
TRBV19,-,TRBJ1-5,-,CASSTWTAKVSNQPQHF,TGTGCCAGTAGTACCTGGACAGCTAAGGTTAGCAATCAGCCCCAGCATTTT
TRBV11-2,-,TRBJ2-4,-,CASSPLGPTHRESNIQYF,TGTGCCAGCAGCCCCCTTGGGCCCACACACAGGGAATCCAACATTCAGTACTTC
TRBV5-1,-,TRBJ1-3,-,CASSLEGITIYF,TGCGCCAGCAGCTTGGAAGGGATCACCATATATTTT
TRBV7-3,-,TRBJ2-3,-,CASSLSGNPTDTQYF,TGTGCCAGCAGCTTAAGCGGAAACCCCACAGATACGCAGTATTTT
TRBV24-1,TRBD2,TRBJ2-1,-,CATSDLGTTDEQFF,TGTGCCACCAGTGATTTGGGGACTACCGATGAGCAGTTCTTC
TRBV19,TRBD1,TRBJ2-3,-,CASSIDGRGMTDTQYF,TGTGCCAGTAGTATAGATGGCAGGGGGATGACAGATACGCAGTATTTT
TRBV5-1,TRBD1,TRBJ1-6,-,CASSLNQGANSPLHF,TGCGCCAGCAGCTTAAATCAGGGGGCTAATTCACCCCTCCACTTT
TRBV30,-,TRBJ1-4,-,CACPFQYPETNEKLFF,TGTGCCTGCCCATTCCAGTACCCAGAGACTAATGAAAAACTGTTTTTT
TRBV7-7,-,TRBJ2-7,-,CASSLEGGYEQYF,TGTGCCAGCAGCTTAGAGGGCGGCTACGAGCAGTACTTC
TRBV24-1,TRBD2,TRBJ2-1,-,CATSDSGLAGRDSYNEQFF,TGTGCCACCAGTGACTCGGGACTAGCGGGGAGGGATTCCTACAATGAGCAGTTCTTC
TRBV6-1,-,TRBJ2-5,-,CASSEVGWQPQETQYF,TGTGCCAGCAGTGAAGTAGGCTGGCAGCCCCAAGAGACCCAGTACTTC
TRBV19,TRBD1,TRBJ1-2,-,CATSTGIYGYTF,TGTGCCACATCGACAGGGATCTATGGCTACACCTTC
TRBV3-1/TRBV3-2,TRBD1,TRBJ2-1,once,CASSHRTGQWHNEQFF,TGTGCCAGCAGCCACCGGACAGGGCAGTGGCACAATGAGCAGTTCTTC
TRBV6-5,-,TRBJ2-1,-,CASSPVGEDEQFF,TGTGCCAGCTCCCCCGTCGGCGAGGATGAGCAGTTCTTC
TRBV21-1,-,TRBJ1-6,-,CASEDREDSPLHF,TGTGCCAGCGAAGACAGGGAGGATTCACCCCTCCACTTT